This TCR beta chain was captured by sequencing in a study of cytomegalovirus exposure and HLA in healthy donors (dated by TCRdb to the late 2010s). General notes on the study: In an earlier analysis of 587 of the donors, 250 to 350 Gb of sequence data and 117 million unique TCR beta sequences from roughly 180 million T cells were reported. The number of typed donors differed by locus: about 629-630 for A, B, C, DRB1 and DQB1; 500 to 550 for DQA1; 606 for DPA1; and about 450 for DPB1. The aim of the study was to test whether cataloging public T cell receptors could identify signatures of past pathogen exposure. Of the approximately 400 genotyped donors, more than 75% were placed in the genetic ancestry cluster associated with self-reported Caucasian donors. Both class I and class II loci were covered by HLA typing, at four-digit resolution. Donor age, sex, ethnicity and CMV serostatus were compiled together with the repertoire data. A separate validation cohort of roughly 110 different subjects was used in addition to the roughly 640-subject first cohort. In a later genetic analysis, genome-wide SNP genotypes for about three fifths of the 666 donors were used, and that subset was treated as a discovery cohort. Every discovery cohort repertoire had been produced on one sequencing platform. In an earlier analysis of 587 of the donors, high-throughput TCR beta sequencing was used to judge whether each TCR beta V gene segment behaved as functional or pseudogenic. Among some 400 genotyped donors of the cohort, an average of approximately 230,000 unique TCR beta nucleotide sequences were sequenced per donor, around 18% of them non-productive. To study patterns of TCR occurrence, a later analysis re-analyzed previously published TCR beta repertoires from 600 to 750 donors and added high-resolution HLA genotyping. Roughly 300 gigabases of sequencing data and approximately 91 million unique TCR sequences made up an early release that covered roughly 670 HLA-typed donors. Because of strong linkage in the cohort, 4 to 6 DR-DQ haplotypes were treated as single units for association and clustering. In the later analysis, no new phenotypic data were used to find candidate immune exposures; instead, reliance was placed on TCR beta sequences and their occurrence across donors. The study used immunosequencing to profile the T cell repertoires of around 600 subjects and linked those repertoires to cytomegalovirus serostatus. The study combined high-throughput TCR immunosequencing, statistical association of individual TCRs with disease status, and machine learning to predict cytomegalovirus infection status.

General findings and caveats noted by the study authors: In a later analysis, the rate of TCR association differed among HLA loci, with DRB1 alleles having the most associated TCRs and HLA-C alleles having the fewest. In a later genetic analysis, fewer N-insertions in productive TCRs were reported among donors in an Asian-associated ancestry cluster than the 666-donor mean. A group of highly shared sequence variants was considered likely to be a technical artifact of the sequencing pipeline. Presence/absence analyses assumed roughly uniform sequencing depth across donors, an assumption that may not hold. Linkage disequilibrium might explain the correlated functional status among segregating V segments, but an unknown experimental factor could not be excluded. Because some donors lacked HLA typing at each locus, the association tests relied only on the typed subset. Only TCR beta chains were sequenced in this cohort, and the absence of alpha or paired-chain data limited detectable features. Roughly 15 rarely observed V segments, including chromosome 9 orphons, were excluded from the earlier analysis of some 590 of the donors because counts were too low. In an earlier analysis of some 550 of the donors, most TCR beta V segments were observed in productive rearrangements about 87% or about 30% of the time, broadly matching IMGT annotations. A later analysis found that HLA-associated TCR beta chains were more clonally expanded and had lower generation probabilities than equally common non-associated chains. According to the authors, the approach could potentially be generalized to other disease states and immunological phenotypes. A few of the identified cytomegalovirus-associated TCR beta chains were confirmed in vitro to be specific for cytomegalovirus antigens. For the cohort, immune exposure information was limited to CMV serostatus. When HLA alleles, especially DR and DQ, strongly co-occurred, TCR associations were difficult to assign to individual alleles. A further reported finding was that TCR beta sequences accurately predicted the HLA-A and HLA-B alleles for most subjects in the first cohort. Because the 87-base-pair reads could not distinguish some IMGT-functional V segments, including TRBV6-2 and TRBV6-3, those segments were excluded. Cytomegalovirus status was reported to be diagnosed by the classifier with high specificity and sensitivity in both the original and validation cohorts. In a later genetic analysis, a missense DCLRE1C variant was associated with V-gene and J-gene trimming of TCR beta chains, and the association was replicated in an independent cohort. Most TCR sequences were seen in very few donors, while some public TCRs were found in many individuals. Several of the top co-occurrence clusters appeared to be linked to parvovirus B19, influenza, CMV and Epstein-Barr virus, according to a later analysis. Specific HLA alleles were associated with around 18,000 TCR beta sequences at a false discovery rate of 0.05 in a later analysis. The study gave a list of over 150 TCR beta chains associated with cytomegalovirus. A later analysis found that most CMV-associated TCR beta chains appeared HLA-restricted, with HLA associations seemingly driven largely by CMV exposure.

Libraries came from the immunoSEQ multiplex PCR assay. For the multiplex PCR, a mixture combining 60 forward primers for TCR Vbeta segments and 13 reverse primers for TCR Jbeta segments was used. The CDR3 region of rearranged TCR beta genes was amplified from genomic DNA by a multiplex PCR assay. The amplified TCR beta libraries were sequenced on the Illumina HiSeq System as 87-base-pair reads. Concerning the study's data processing: In a later analysis, around 80 million unique TCR beta chains were counted across the roughly 670 repertoires, and roughly 11 million of these chains were shared by at least two donors. Raw reads were error-corrected and collapsed into unique sequences with a nearest-neighbor algorithm that merged closely related sequences to remove PCR and sequencing errors. V, D and J gene segments were assigned by aligning CDR3 sequences to IMGT reference sequences. For a sequence to be retained, a match of at least six nucleotides was required to both a V gene segment and a J gene segment. Rearrangements were classified as productive when the CDR3 lacked stop codons and remained in frame with V and J, and all other rearrangements were classified as non-productive. Following IMGT convention, CDR3 was defined as the stretch from the second conserved V-encoded cysteine to the conserved J-encoded phenylalanine. The earlier analysis of 587 of the donors excluded sequences that lacked an unambiguous match to a single V gene segment. An earlier analysis of 500 to 600 of the donors classified V segments as functional when productive rearrangements were above 56.7% and as segregating when the standard deviation between donors was above 5%. To diagnose cytomegalovirus status from the catalog of TCR beta chain sequences, a statistical classification framework was built. V and J gene assignment, in a later analysis, came from comparing TCR nucleotide sequences with IMGT/GENE-DB human TR gene sequences. In a later analysis, CDR3 sequences and most-parsimonious VDJ recombination scenarios were assigned using the TCRdist pipeline. In a later analysis, each TCR beta chain was defined by its CDR3 amino acid sequence together with its V-gene family, and reads lacking a unique V-gene family were excluded. As a way to deal with suspected cross-contamination and a sequencing artifact, a later analysis dropped 450 to 700 nucleotide sequences that were highly shared and had low generation probability. For each public chain, a later analysis derived a clonal expansion index from normalized ranks of inferred template counts within each repertoire. In a later analysis, generation probabilities were computed with a VDJ recombination model fitted to out-of-frame rearrangements, and the resulting probabilities were checked against IGoR. In a later analysis, hypergeometric tests were used to score TCR-TCR, TCR-HLA and TCR-CMV co-occurrence, with a repertoire-size bias correction applied to TCR pairs. In a later analysis, false discovery rates were estimated by permuting HLA or CMV assignments 20 times. In a later analysis, co-occurring TCRs were grouped using DBSCAN, with TCRdist sequence similarity added in when clustering inside HLA-allele-positive subsets. For co-occurrence clustering, repertoires with fewer than 30,000 or more than 120,000 public chains were excluded, along with four or five repertoires with anomalous nucleotide sharing. In its TCRdb copy, this immuneACCESS table keeps in-frame sequences only and misses some clones. Where compared with another copy, unresolved V genes explain less than half of these, and the others have no known cause. V, J and clone size reflect that table, while D and trimming were determined from the DNA. This sample has about 110,000 clones in its table, and about 70% of those were observed once. Of the sample, around 8.2% falls within the top ten clones.

In total, just over 650 healthy bone marrow donors made up the cohort. At the time of sampling, every cohort member was nominally healthy, though immune exposures that went unrecorded were likely present. The donor tested CMV seropositive and was one of the 289 seropositive cohort members. Each donor provided a peripheral blood sample, and peripheral blood mononuclear cells were used for TCR beta sequencing. Genomic DNA extraction from the blood cell samples was performed with the Qiagen DNeasy Blood Extraction Kit. This clone was observed a handful of times. Its antigen is currently not known. No base quality information exists; no much larger clone differs at one position. From the germline V gene, CDR1 is SGHVS and CDR2 is FQNEAQ. From the cysteine through the phenylalanine, the CDR3 covers 17 amino acids. The entry retains the CDR3 DNA only, 51 bases that are in frame from base 1. The V and J ends are trimmed by 2 bases and 2 bases, leaving 17 bases between them.

This sequence uses TRBV7-8 and TRBJ2-3; the D segment could be TRBD1, given 5 matching bases. Sequenced sample: PBMCs. This sequence was found in a man aged 25 to 45 in good health and CMV-seropositive. The DNA sequence is TGTGCCAGCAGCTTAAGGTCAATGGGCAGGGCCACAGATACGCAGTATTTT. Translated, this is CASSLRSMGRATDTQYF.